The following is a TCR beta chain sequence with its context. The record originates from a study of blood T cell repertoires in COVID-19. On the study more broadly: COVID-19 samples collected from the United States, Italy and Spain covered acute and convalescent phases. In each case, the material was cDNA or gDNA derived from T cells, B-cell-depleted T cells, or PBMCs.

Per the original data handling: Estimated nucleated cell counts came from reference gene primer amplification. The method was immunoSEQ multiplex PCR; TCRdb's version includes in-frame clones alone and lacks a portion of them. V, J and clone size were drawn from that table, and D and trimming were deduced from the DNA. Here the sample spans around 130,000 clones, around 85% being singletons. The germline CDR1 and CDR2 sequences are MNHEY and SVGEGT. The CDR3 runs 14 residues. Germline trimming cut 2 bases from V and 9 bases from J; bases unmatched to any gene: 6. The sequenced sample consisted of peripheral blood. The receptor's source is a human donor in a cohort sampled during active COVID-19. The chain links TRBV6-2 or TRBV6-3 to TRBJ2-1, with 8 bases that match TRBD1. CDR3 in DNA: TGTGCCAGCAGTTACCCGGACAGGGTTCCTGAGCAGTTCTTC. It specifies CASSYPDRVPEQFF.